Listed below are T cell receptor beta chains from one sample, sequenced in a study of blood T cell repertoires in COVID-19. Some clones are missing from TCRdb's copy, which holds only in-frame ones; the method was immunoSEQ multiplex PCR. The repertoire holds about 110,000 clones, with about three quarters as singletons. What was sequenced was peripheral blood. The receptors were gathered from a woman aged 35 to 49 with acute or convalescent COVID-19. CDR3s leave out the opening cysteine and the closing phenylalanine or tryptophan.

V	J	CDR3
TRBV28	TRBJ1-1	ASSVAGTITEAF
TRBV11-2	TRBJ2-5	ASTSSGVRETQY
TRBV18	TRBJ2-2	ASSPRTGDGELF
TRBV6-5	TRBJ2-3	ASSPQGARTDTQY
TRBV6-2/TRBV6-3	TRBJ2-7	ASSDGTRSSYEQY
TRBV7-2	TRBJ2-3	ASSPGRFTDTQY
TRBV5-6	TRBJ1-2	ASSLRQGDGYT
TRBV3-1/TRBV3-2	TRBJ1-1	ASSQGGQGEAF
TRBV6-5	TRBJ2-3	ASTTMDRGTDTQY
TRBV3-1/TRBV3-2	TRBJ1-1	ASSQQLVTEAF
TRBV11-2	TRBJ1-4	ASSQEMEGHEKLF
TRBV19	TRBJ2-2	ASRPGTGTSGELF
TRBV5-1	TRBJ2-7	ASSLSGVGYEQY
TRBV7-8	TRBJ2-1	ASSLGTLSGQGGDEQF
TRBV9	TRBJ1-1	ASSSQNTEAF
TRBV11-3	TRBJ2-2	ASSFSEQTGELF
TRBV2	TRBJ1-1	ASSEVEGGTEAF
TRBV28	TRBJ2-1	ASSLEGSYNEQF
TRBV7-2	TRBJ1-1	ASSPTSDRNTEAF
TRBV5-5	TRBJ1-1	ASSLGIRDNTEAF
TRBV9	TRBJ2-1	ASSVEGNEQF
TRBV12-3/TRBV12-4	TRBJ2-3	ASGLRTDTQY
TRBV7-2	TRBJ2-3	ASSLLSVATSGPDTQY
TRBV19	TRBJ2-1	ASSILLAGNEQF
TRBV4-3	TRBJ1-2	ASSSTPTGLDGYT
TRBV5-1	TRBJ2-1	ASSLSSGGTYEQF